The rows below give T cell receptor beta chains drawn from one sample of a study of blood T cell repertoires in COVID-19. The table came from immunoSEQ multiplex PCR; TCRdb's copy has only in-frame clones and leaves some out. The sample contains almost 40,000 clones, 85% of which appear only once. The material sequenced was peripheral blood. The source of these receptors is a man between 60 and 75 years old with acute or convalescent COVID-19. Each CDR3 is given without its conserved first and last residue.

CDR3	J	V
ASSLGFRSPLH	TRBJ1-6	TRBV11-2
SAGGTLYEQY	TRBJ2-7	TRBV29-1
ASSVSTHNYGYT	TRBJ1-2	TRBV7-2
ASSPGGSSNYGYT	TRBJ1-2	TRBV18
ASSARGTSGRAPLTDTQY	TRBJ2-3	TRBV27
ASSLEAGKQY	TRBJ2-7	TRBV7-2
ASSKVET	TRBJ1-2	TRBV21-1
AWTAGQGTYNEQF	TRBJ2-1	TRBV30
ASTPLVRTDTQY	TRBJ2-3	TRBV28
SAVREETQY	TRBJ2-5	TRBV20-1
ASSRQGTANTEAF	TRBJ1-1	TRBV19
ASGPPREMGNQPQH	TRBJ1-5	TRBV19
ASSSRQGVTLSEQY	TRBJ2-7	TRBV5-4
ASSQEKGEWGTDTQY	TRBJ2-3	TRBV4-3
ASSLRGQGLTGELF	TRBJ2-2	TRBV7-3
ASQGNGGSAYEQY	TRBJ2-7	TRBV5-1
ASSFPTRLAGVIQETQY	TRBJ2-5	TRBV5-1
ASSRKGVQETQY	TRBJ2-5	TRBV5-1
ASSLLTGTNEKLF	TRBJ1-4	TRBV7-6
ASSPVSGNSNTQY	TRBJ2-3	TRBV19
ASSQERGLTGGYT	TRBJ1-2	TRBV3-1/TRBV3-2
ASSGGTFPSYGYT	TRBJ1-2	TRBV5-1
ASSLGSGWNNEQF	TRBJ2-1	TRBV11-3
AISLGTEREQY	TRBJ2-7	TRBV10-3